This T cell receptor beta chain is from a study of regulatory T cells in long-lasting Graves disease. As for the study in general: Antithyroid drugs had been taken under 3 months by newly diagnosed Graves' patients. The study's findings and limits: The work looked only at peripheral blood and did not look at thyroid tissue. New patients shared fewer public clonotypes (about 970) than persistent patients did (roughly 2,500).

The time point denotes: newly diagnosed GD, antithyroid drugs for less than 3 months. Generation of the TCR library employed RNA extracted from PBMCs. Arm-PCR of CDR3 regions with iRepertoire HTBI primers generated TCR beta libraries. One entry per CDR3 protein, called by TCRdb with MiXCR from the multiplex PCR reads. The sample has under 800,000 distinct CDR3 sequences; around 17% are singletons. This clonotype has a handful of counts. Its target is not known. The sample was also linked to a second study, of T cells in Graves' hyperthyroidism and ophthalmopathy. Per that paper: With the HTBI primer set, the TCR CDR3 went through a first round of RT-PCR.

This material consisted of peripheral blood mononuclear cells (PBMCs), taken at new diagnosis, from a patient treated with antithyroid drugs. This clonotype was obtained from a woman in her thirties with Graves disease.

In DNA form, the CDR3 reads TGTGCCAGCAGCCAGTGGGTTTCAGATACGCAGTATTTT. Its protein product is CASSQWVSDTQYF. The genes are TRBV3-1 and TRBJ2-3; the D is unclear. The CDR3 has 13 amino acids. Trimming stripped 3 bases from V and 4 bases from J, with 8 bases between. Germline V lookup: CDR1 LGHDT, CDR2 YNNKEL (reference sequence).